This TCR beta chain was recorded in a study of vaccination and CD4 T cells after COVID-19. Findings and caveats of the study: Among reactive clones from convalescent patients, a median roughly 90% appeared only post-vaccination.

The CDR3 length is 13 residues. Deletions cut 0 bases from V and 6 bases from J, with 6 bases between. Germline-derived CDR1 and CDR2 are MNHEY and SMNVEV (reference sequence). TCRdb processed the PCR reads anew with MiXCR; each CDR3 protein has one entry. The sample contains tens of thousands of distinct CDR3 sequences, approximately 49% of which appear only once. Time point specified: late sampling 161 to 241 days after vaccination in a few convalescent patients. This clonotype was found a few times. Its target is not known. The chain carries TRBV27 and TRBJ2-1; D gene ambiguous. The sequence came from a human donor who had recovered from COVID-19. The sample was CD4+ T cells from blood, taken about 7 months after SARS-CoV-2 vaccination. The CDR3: CASSLSTLNEQFF. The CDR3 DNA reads TGTGCCAGCAGTTTATCCACCCTCAATGAGCAGTTCTTC.